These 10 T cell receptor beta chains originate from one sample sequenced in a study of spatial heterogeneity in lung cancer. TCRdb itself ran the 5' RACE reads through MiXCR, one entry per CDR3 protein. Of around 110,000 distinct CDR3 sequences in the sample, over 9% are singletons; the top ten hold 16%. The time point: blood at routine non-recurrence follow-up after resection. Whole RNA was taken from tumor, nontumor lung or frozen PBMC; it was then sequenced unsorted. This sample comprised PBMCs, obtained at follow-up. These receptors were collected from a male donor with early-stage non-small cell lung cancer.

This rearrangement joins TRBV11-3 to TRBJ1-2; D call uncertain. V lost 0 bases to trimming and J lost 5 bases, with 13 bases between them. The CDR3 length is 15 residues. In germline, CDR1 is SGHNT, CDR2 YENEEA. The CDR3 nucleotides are TGTGCCAGCAGCTTAGACGGAGGACGGCTTTATGGCTACACCTTC. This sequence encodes CASSLDGGRLYGYTF.

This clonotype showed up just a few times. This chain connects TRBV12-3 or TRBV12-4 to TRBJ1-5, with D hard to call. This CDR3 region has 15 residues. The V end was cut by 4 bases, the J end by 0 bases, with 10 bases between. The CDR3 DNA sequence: TGTGCCAGCAGTTCATCCGGCAGTAGCAATCAGCCCCAGCATTTT. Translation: CASSSSGSSNQPQHF.

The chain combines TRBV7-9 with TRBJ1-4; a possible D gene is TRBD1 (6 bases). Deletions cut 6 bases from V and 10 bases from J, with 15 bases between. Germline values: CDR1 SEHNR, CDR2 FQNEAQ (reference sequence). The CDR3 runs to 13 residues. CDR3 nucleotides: TGTGCCAGCAGATCGGACAGTTTTGGAAAACTGTTTTTT. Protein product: CASRSDSFGKLFF.

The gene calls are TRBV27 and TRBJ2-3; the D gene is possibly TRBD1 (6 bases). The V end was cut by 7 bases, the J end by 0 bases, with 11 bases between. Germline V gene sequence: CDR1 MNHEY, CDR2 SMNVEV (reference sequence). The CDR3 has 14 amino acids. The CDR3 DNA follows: TGTGCCAGCATAAACACAGGGAGCACAGATACGCAGTATTTT. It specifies CASINTGSTDTQYF.

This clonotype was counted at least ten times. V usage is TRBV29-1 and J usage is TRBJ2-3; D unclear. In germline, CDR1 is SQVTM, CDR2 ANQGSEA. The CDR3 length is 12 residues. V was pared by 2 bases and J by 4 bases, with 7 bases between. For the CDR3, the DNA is TGCAGCGTTGAACCCCTTCCAGATACGCAGTATTTT. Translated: CSVEPLPDTQYF.

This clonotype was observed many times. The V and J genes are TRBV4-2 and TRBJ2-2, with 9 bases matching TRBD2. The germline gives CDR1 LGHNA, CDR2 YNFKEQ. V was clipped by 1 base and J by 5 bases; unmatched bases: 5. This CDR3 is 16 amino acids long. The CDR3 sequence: CASSQGGGAWTGELFF. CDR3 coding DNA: TGTGCCAGCAGCCAAGGCGGGGGGGCCTGGACCGGGGAGCTGTTTTTT.

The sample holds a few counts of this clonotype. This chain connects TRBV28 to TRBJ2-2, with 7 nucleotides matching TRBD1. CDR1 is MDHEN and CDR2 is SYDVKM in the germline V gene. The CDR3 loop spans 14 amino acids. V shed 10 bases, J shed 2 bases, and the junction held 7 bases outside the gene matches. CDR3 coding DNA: TGTGCCATCGGACAGGAGTTTAACACCGGGGAGCTGTTTTTT. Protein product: CAIGQEFNTGELFF. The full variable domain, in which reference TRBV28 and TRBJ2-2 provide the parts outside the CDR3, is DVKVTQSSRYLVKRTGEKVFLECVQDMDHENMFWYRQDPGLGLRLIYFSYDVKMKEKGDIPEGYSVSREKKERFSLILESASTNQTSMYLCAIGQEFNTGELFFGEGSRLTVL.

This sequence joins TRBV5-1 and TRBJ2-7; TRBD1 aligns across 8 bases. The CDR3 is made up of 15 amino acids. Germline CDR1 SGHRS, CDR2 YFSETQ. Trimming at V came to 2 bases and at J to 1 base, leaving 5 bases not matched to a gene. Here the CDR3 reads CASSLQGVVSYEQYF. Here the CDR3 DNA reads TGCGCCAGCAGCTTACAGGGGGTAGTTTCCTACGAGCAGTACTTC.

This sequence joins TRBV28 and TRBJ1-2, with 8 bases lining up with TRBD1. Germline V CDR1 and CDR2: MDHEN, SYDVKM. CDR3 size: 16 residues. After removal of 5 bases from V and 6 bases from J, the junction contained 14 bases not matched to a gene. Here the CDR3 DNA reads TGTGCCAGCAGTACCCAGAGACAGGGGAGGGCTGATGGCTACACCTTC. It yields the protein CASSTQRQGRADGYTF.

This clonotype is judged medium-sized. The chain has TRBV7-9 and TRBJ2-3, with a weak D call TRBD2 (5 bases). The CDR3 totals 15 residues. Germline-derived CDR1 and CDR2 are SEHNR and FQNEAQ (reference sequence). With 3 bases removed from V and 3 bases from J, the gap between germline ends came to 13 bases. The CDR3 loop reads CASSFHSERTDTQYF. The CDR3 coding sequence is TGTGCCAGCAGCTTCCATAGCGAGCGAACAGATACGCAGTATTTT.